Reported below is one T cell receptor beta chain. This sample is part of a study of blood T cell repertoires in COVID-19. As for the study in general: Some COVID-19 samples were acute and others convalescent; all came from the United States, Italy and Spain.

With 0 bases clipped from V and 8 bases from J, the junction kept 4 bases outside the gene matches. CDR1 SGDLS and CDR2 YYNGEE come from the germline V gene. The CDR3 totals 14 residues. Study processing details: Cell counts per sample came from amplifying reference gene primers. Assay: immunoSEQ multiplex PCR; the TCRdb copy retains only in-frame clones and omits some. The V and J calls and clone size are taken from that table; D and trimming were inferred from the DNA. The table has about 4,300 clones, 70% to 85% seen once. This TCR was recovered from a human donor with active or convalescent COVID-19. The donor label of this sample is uncertain. Sequenced sample: peripheral blood. J is TRBJ2-2 and V is TRBV9; 7 bases agree with TRBD2. The CDR3 here is CASSVVAGAGELFF. DNA for the CDR3: TGTGCCAGCAGCGTAGTGGCGGGAGCTGGGGAGCTGTTTTTT.